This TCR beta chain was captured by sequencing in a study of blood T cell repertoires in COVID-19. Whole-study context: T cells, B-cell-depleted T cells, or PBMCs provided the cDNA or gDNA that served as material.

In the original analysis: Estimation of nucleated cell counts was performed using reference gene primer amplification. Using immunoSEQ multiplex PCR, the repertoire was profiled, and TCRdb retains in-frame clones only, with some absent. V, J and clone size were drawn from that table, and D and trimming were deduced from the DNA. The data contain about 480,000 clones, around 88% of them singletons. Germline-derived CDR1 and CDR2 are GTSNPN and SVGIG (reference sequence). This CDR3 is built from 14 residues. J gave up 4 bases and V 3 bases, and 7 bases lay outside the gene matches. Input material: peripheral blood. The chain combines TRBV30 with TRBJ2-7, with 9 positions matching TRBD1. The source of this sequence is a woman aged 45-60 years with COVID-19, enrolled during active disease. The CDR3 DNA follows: TGTGCCTGGAGCCTAGACAGGGGGGCATACGAGCAGTACTTC. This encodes CAWSLDRGAYEQYF. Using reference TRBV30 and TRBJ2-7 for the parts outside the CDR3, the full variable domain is SQTIHQWPATLVQPVGSPLSLECTVEGTSNPNLYWYRQAAGRGLQLLFYSVGIGQISSEVPQNLSASRPQDRQFILSSKKLLLSDSGFYLCAWSLDRGAYEQYFGPGTRLTVT.